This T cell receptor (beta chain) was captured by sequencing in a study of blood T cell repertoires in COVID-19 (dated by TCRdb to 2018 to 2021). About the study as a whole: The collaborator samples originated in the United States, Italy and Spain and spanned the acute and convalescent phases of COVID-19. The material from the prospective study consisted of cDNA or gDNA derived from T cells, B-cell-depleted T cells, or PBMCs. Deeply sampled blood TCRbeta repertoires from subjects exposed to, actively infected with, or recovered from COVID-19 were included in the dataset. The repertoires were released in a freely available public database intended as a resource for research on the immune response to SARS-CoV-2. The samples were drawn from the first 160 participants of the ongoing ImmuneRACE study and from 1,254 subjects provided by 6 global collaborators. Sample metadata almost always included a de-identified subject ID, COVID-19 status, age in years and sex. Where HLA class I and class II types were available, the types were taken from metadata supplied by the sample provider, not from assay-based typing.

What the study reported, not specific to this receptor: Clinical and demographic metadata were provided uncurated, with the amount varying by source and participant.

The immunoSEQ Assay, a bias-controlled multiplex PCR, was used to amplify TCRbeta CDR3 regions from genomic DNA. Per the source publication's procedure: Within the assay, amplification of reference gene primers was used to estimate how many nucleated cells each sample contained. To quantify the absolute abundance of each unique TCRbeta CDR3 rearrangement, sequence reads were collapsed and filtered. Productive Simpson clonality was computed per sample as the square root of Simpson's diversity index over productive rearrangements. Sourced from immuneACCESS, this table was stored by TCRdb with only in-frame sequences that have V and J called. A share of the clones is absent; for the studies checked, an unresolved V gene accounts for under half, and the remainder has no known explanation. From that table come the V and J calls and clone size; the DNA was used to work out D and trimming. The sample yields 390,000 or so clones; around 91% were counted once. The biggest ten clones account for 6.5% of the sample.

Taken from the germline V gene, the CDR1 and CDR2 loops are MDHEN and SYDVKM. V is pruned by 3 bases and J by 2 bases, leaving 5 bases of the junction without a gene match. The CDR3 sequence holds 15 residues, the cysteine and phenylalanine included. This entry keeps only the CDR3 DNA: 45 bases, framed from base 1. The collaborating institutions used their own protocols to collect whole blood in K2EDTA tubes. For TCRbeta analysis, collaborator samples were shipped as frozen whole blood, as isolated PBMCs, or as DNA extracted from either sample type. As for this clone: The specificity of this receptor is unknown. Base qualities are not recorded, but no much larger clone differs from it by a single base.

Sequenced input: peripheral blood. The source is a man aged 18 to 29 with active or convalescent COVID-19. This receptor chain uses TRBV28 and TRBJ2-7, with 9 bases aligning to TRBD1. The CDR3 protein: CASSLLGQGPYEQYF. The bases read TGTGCCAGCAGTTTGTTAGGACAGGGGCCCTACGAGCAGTACTTC.